This TCR beta chain was identified in a study of T cell responses to AZD1222 COVID-19 vaccine. Findings of the study overall: Regions left unmutated in variants are reportedly the target of nearly half of spike-specific TCRs. Donors, mostly white British, included more females; clonal diversity was possibly underestimated. Scientists sampled the repertoires only once the peak T cell response had passed.

The method was immunoSEQ multiplex PCR; TCRdb's version includes in-frame clones alone and lacks a portion of them. Of 150,000 or so clones listed, roughly nine tenths were seen once; the top ten hold over 6%. Per germline, CDR1 SQVTM and CDR2 ANQGSEA. The trim removed 3 bases at V and 5 bases at J, leaving 5 bases unmatched. This CDR3 spans 13 amino acids. On this clone itself: The antigen is not known.

The genes are TRBV29-1 and TRBJ2-7; 9 nucleotides align to TRBD1. Sequences were derived from peripheral blood, sampled after recovery from COVID-19. This sequence originates from an adult who had recovered from COVID-19. The CDR3 reads CSVEGQGQHEQYF. CDR3 sequence (DNA): TGCAGCGTTGAGGGACAGGGTCAACACGAGCAGTACTTC.